This TCR beta chain originates from a study of T cell responses to AZD1222 COVID-19 vaccine. Data came from immunoSEQ multiplex PCR; TCRdb stores just in-frame clones and leaves some out. Here the sample spans some 40,000 clones, about 82% being singletons. The count of this clone is one. This TCR came from an adult who received the MenACWY meningococcal vaccine as a control. Specimen: peripheral blood, collected 28 days after the second dose of the MenACWY control vaccine.

Written as DNA, the CDR3 is TGTGCCAGCAGCGGGACTAGCGGGAACACCGGGGAGCTGTTTTTT. As protein: CASSGTSGNTGELFF. V and J are TRBV9 and TRBJ2-2; TRBD2 aligns across 10 bases. Looked up from germline, CDR1 is SGDLS and CDR2 is YYNGEE. CDR3 size: 15 residues. The J segment lost 1 base and the V segment lost 3 bases, leaving 0 bases of the junction unmatched. The full variable domain, completed using reference TRBV9 and TRBJ2-2, is DSGVTQTPKHLITATGQRVTLRCSPRSGDLSVYWYQQSLDQGLQFLIQYYNGEERAKGNILERFSAQQFPDLHSELNLSSLELGDSALYFCASSGTSGNTGELFFGEGSRLTVL.